These T cell receptor beta chains were read from a single sample in a study of blood T cell repertoires in COVID-19. Assay used: immunoSEQ multiplex PCR; TCRdb lists only in-frame clones, some missing. The profile shows 300,000 to 350,000 clones, over 75% of them singletons. Sequencing used peripheral blood. These TCRs come from a woman aged 25 to 45 with COVID-19, enrolled during active disease. Both conserved end residues are part of each CDR3. Each record gives: D gene, clone size, V gene, J gene, CDR3 DNA, CDR3 protein. D genes are given only for firm matches. Not all rows give a size; the values are once, few, many and, for expanded clones, a class.

TRBD2	.	TRBV28	TRBJ2-7	TGTGCCAGCAGTCACCGGACTAGCGGGAACGACGAGCAGTACTTC	CASSHRTSGNDEQYF
TRBD1	once	TRBV4-1	TRBJ2-1	TGCGCCAGCAGCCAGGGACAGGGGTTCGATGAGCAGTTCTTC	CASSQGQGFDEQFF
TRBD2	.	TRBV13	TRBJ2-7	TGTGCCAGCAGCTTCTCCGGGAGGGCTAAAGAGCAGTACTTC	CASSFSGRAKEQYF
TRBD2	.	TRBV25-1	TRBJ2-1	TGTGCCAGCAGTGAATACACTAGCGGGAGTGGTCCTTACAATGAGCAGTTCTTC	CASSEYTSGSGPYNEQFF
.	.	TRBV15	TRBJ1-5	TGTGCCACCAGCAGAGATCTGGGGCATAGCAATCAGCCCCAGCATTTT	CATSRDLGHSNQPQHF
.	.	TRBV28	TRBJ1-1	TGTGCCAGCAGCCATAGGACAGCAAACACTGAAGCTTTCTTT	CASSHRTANTEAFF
.	.	TRBV2	TRBJ1-1	TGTGCCAGCAGTGGGGGAGGGGTCACTGAAGCTTTCTTT	CASSGGGVTEAFF
.	.	TRBV4-3	TRBJ1-1	TGCGCCAGCAGCCACCCAAGGGGTGAACCGAACACTGAAGCTTTCTTT	CASSHPRGEPNTEAFF
TRBD2	.	TRBV27	TRBJ2-7	TGTGCCAGCAGTTTTGTCACTAGCGGGAAAAGCTCCTACGAGCAGTACTTC	CASSFVTSGKSSYEQYF
TRBD2	once	TRBV5-1	TRBJ2-1	TGCGCCAGCAGCTTCGAAACTAGCGGGAGTAGAAATGAGCAGTTCTTC	CASSFETSGSRNEQFF
.	.	TRBV5-1	TRBJ1-2	TGCGCCAGCAGCCCACAGGTTCGCTATGGCTACACCTTC	CASSPQVRYGYTF
TRBD2	.	TRBV7-2	TRBJ2-7	TGTGCCAGCAGCTCCTCTAGCGGGTACTACGAGCAGTACTTC	CASSSSSGYYEQYF
TRBD2	.	TRBV28	TRBJ2-1	TGTGCCAGCAGCCCAGAGACTAGCGGAGTTTACAATGAGCAGTTCTTC	CASSPETSGVYNEQFF
TRBD2	.	TRBV11-2	TRBJ2-7	TGTGCCAGCACGGGGACTAGCGGGCCCACCTACGAGCAGTACTTC	CASTGTSGPTYEQYF
.	.	TRBV5-1	TRBJ1-1	TGCGCCAGCAGCTTGGAGGGCAGGGGTTTGACTGAAGCTTTCTTT	CASSLEGRGLTEAFF
TRBD1	.	TRBV3-1/TRBV3-2	TRBJ1-5	TGTGCCAGCAGCCAAACAGGGGTTGGGGGTCAGCCCCAGCATTTT	CASSQTGVGGQPQHF
.	once	TRBV28	TRBJ1-5	TGTGCCAGCAGTTTAACGGGGGGTAATCAGCCCCAGCATTTT	CASSLTGGNQPQHF
TRBD1	.	TRBV29-1	TRBJ2-2	TGCAGCGTTTCTACCGGGACAGTAAACACCGGGGAGCTGTTTTTT	CSVSTGTVNTGELFF
.	.	TRBV6-2/TRBV6-3	TRBJ1-2	TGTGCCAGCAGTTATTCAGGTTCTAACTATGGCTACACCTTC	CASSYSGSNYGYTF
.	.	TRBV12-3/TRBV12-4	TRBJ2-1	TGTGCCAGCAGTCCGAGAGGGCTGGGGGAGCAGTTCTTC	CASSPRGLGEQFF
TRBD2	.	TRBV9	TRBJ2-7	TGTGCCAGCAGTCTAGCGGGAGGTTGGTACGAGCAGTACTTC	CASSLAGGWYEQYF
TRBD1	.	TRBV11-2	TRBJ2-1	TGTGCCAGCAGCTTAGTTCCAGGGGGCTCCATTGACAATGAGCAGTTCTTC	CASSLVPGGSIDNEQFF
.	.	TRBV3-1/TRBV3-2	TRBJ2-7	TGTGCCAGCAGCCAAGAGTTTAGGCCGTCGGGAAGTGACGAGCAGTACTTC	CASSQEFRPSGSDEQYF
TRBD2	.	TRBV7-2	TRBJ2-5	TGTGCCAGCAGCTTAGCCGGACTAGCGGATCAAGAGACCCAGTACTTC	CASSLAGLADQETQYF
.	.	TRBV28	TRBJ1-1	TGTGCCAGCATCTTACTGGGGGCAGGGCAGGGTGCTTTCTTT	CASILLGAGQGAFF
TRBD1	many	TRBV19	TRBJ2-7	TGTGCCAGTAGTATCTTTTTCGGACAGGGCTCCTACGAGCAGTACTTC	CASSIFFGQGSYEQYF
TRBD1	.	TRBV24-1	TRBJ2-1	TGTGCCACCAGTGATCCTGGACAGGGGGCGAATGAGCAGTTCTTC	CATSDPGQGANEQFF
TRBD1	.	TRBV3-1/TRBV3-2	TRBJ1-1	TGTGCCAGCAGCCCGGGACAGATGGGCACTGAAGCTTTCTTT	CASSPGQMGTEAFF
.	.	TRBV10-3	TRBJ1-2	TGTGCCATCGGCGCAGGGTTGGCGGGCTACACCTTC	CAIGAGLAGYTF
.	.	TRBV4-2	TRBJ2-3	TGTGCCAGCAGCCAAGAGAGGGCAACGGGAGCAGATACGCAGTATTTT	CASSQERATGADTQYF
.	.	TRBV6-5	TRBJ2-2	TGTGCCAGCAGTTATGAGGGTCCCGGCACCGGGGAGCTGTTTTTT	CASSYEGPGTGELFF
TRBD2	.	TRBV11-2	TRBJ2-7	TGTGCCAGCAGCCCACCGGGGAGGGGCCCCTCCTACGAGCAGTACTTC	CASSPPGRGPSYEQYF
.	once	TRBV24-1	TRBJ2-1	TGTGCCACCAGTGATGAACAGGGCCCCTACAATGAGCAGTTCTTC	CATSDEQGPYNEQFF
.	.	TRBV3-1/TRBV3-2	TRBJ1-5	TGTGCCAGCAGCCAAGGCGGCAATCAGCCCCAGCATTTT	CASSQGGNQPQHF
.	.	TRBV2	TRBJ1-1	TGTGCCAGCAGCCTCGGGGAGTACACTGAAGCTTTCTTT	CASSLGEYTEAFF
TRBD1	.	TRBV27	TRBJ2-7	TGTGCCAGCAGCCGACAGGGGGGGAACGAGCAGTACTTC	CASSRQGGNEQYF
TRBD2	.	TRBV5-1	TRBJ2-3	TGCGCCAGCAGCCAGGGACTAGCGGGAGAGACAGATACGCAGTATTTT	CASSQGLAGETDTQYF
.	.	TRBV5-5	TRBJ2-2	TGTGCCAGCAGCCGAGGCACCGGGGAGCTGTTTTTT	CASSRGTGELFF
.	.	TRBV4-3	TRBJ2-1	TGCGCCAGCAGCCACCAACTACAGGGCAGTTTGTTAAATGAGCAGTTCTTC	CASSHQLQGSLLNEQFF
TRBD2	.	TRBV7-9	TRBJ2-7	TGTGCCAGCAGCTTAGCAGTGGGAGGGCCGTCCTACGAGCAGTACTTC	CASSLAVGGPSYEQYF
.	.	TRBV7-9	TRBJ1-2	TGTGCCAGCAGCCCCGGTACAGCTTCTTATGGCTACACCTTC	CASSPGTASYGYTF
.	.	TRBV19	TRBJ2-5	TGTGCCAGTAGTATTCGGGGGAGGAGGGACCAGACCCAGTACTTC	CASSIRGRRDQTQYF
TRBD1	.	TRBV5-4	TRBJ1-5	TGTGCCAGCAGCTTGGGGGGGGCAGGGACAGAGTATTTT	CASSLGGAGTEYF
TRBD2	.	TRBV7-9	TRBJ2-1	TGTGCCAGCAGCTCGAAAATCGGACTAGCGGGGATCCTCGATGAGCAGTTCTTC	CASSSKIGLAGILDEQFF
.	.	TRBV18	TRBJ2-3	TGTGCCAGCTCACCACCGTCGTCTAGCACAGATACGCAGTATTTT	CASSPPSSSTDTQYF
.	few	TRBV28	TRBJ1-1	TGTGCCAGCAGAGACAGCGGGGTCGGCGATTCTGAAGCTTTCTTT	CASRDSGVGDSEAFF
.	few	TRBV9	TRBJ2-2	TGTGCCAGCAGCGCAGAGGGGACTTTTATAAACACCGGGGAGCTGTTTTTT	CASSAEGTFINTGELFF
.	.	TRBV18	TRBJ1-1	TGTGCCAGCTCACCATCCCGGGGCACTGAAGCTTTCTTT	CASSPSRGTEAFF
.	.	TRBV5-1	TRBJ2-7	TGCGCCAGCAGCTTGGACAGGGCTACCTCCTACGAGCAGTACTTC	CASSLDRATSYEQYF
TRBD1	.	TRBV5-6	TRBJ1-3	TGTGCCAGCAGCTGGGGACAGGGAAACACCATATATTTT	CASSWGQGNTIYF
TRBD1	.	TRBV9	TRBJ1-1	TGTGCCAGCAGCGTAGTGGCCGGGACAGCCAACACTGAAGCTTTCTTT	CASSVVAGTANTEAFF
.	.	TRBV7-9	TRBJ1-5	TGTGCCAGCAGCTTTTTCGTCGGGTCGGCATCTCGTAGCAATCAGCCCCAGCATTTT	CASSFFVGSASRSNQPQHF
.	.	TRBV9	TRBJ2-2	TGTGCCAGCAGCGTAGAACACGTATCCGGGGAGCTGTTTTTT	CASSVEHVSGELFF
.	.	TRBV2	TRBJ1-5	TGTGCCAGCAGTGTGCGGGTCACGCGATATCAGCCCCAGCATTTT	CASSVRVTRYQPQHF
.	.	TRBV2	TRBJ1-6	TGTGCCAGCAGTATAGGACAAGGCAATTCACCCCTCCACTTT	CASSIGQGNSPLHF
.	.	TRBV30	TRBJ1-3	TGTGCCTGGAGCTCCACGGGCAGGGCTGGAAACACCATATATTTT	CAWSSTGRAGNTIYF
.	.	TRBV2	TRBJ1-2	TGTGCCAGCAGTGAGCCAGGAGGCTATGGCTACACCTTC	CASSEPGGYGYTF
.	.	TRBV7-9	TRBJ2-4	TGTGCCAGCAGCTTAGGGCCAGGGGGGCGAGCCAAAAACATTCAGTACTTC	CASSLGPGGRAKNIQYF
.	.	TRBV24-1	TRBJ2-5	TGTGCCACCAGTGATTGGGGGGTTAGGGAGACCCAGTACTTC	CATSDWGVRETQYF
.	.	TRBV20-1	TRBJ1-2	TGCAGTGCTAGTCGTCACCTATATGGCTACACCTTC	CSASRHLYGYTF